Below are 16 T cell receptor beta chains sequenced from a single sample in a study of CD8 T cells in ankylosing spondylitis. From the 5' RACE reads, TCRdb called clonotypes with MiXCR, one entry per CDR3 protein. The sample lists 150,000 to 200,000 distinct CDR3 sequences, roughly a third occurring once. Sequences were obtained from synovial fluid, either unsorted or a sorted T cell fraction (not recorded which). These receptors were collected from a male donor with ankylosing spondylitis.

The rearrangement uses TRBV29-1 and TRBJ1-1; 7 bases align to TRBD1. The CDR3 spans 12 residues. V shed 2 bases, J shed 7 bases, and the junction held 4 bases outside the gene matches. CDR1 is SQVTM, CDR2 ANQGSEA, per germline. This CDR3 is CSVELYRGEAFF. The CDR3 nucleotides are TGCAGCGTTGAACTTTACAGGGGTGAAGCTTTCTTT.

CDR3 amino acids: CAISLDRDGNTIYF. CDR3 in DNA: TGTGCCATCAGTTTAGACAGGGATGGAAACACCATATATTTT. The chain recombines TRBV10-3 with TRBJ1-3; TRBD1 agrees at 7 bases. Germline V gives CDR1 ENHRY, CDR2 SYGVKD. This CDR3 spans 14 amino acids. J lost 3 bases, V lost 5 bases, and 4 bases had no gene match.

The chain recombines TRBV28 with TRBJ1-1; TRBD1 matches 11 bases. The CDR3 runs 18 residues. CDR1 and CDR2 (germline): MDHEN, SYDVKM. Trimming removed 7 bases from V and 5 bases from J; junction bases left unmatched: 18. This CDR3 is CASTSPRTGGVGGTEAFF. CDR3 in DNA: TGTGCCAGCACCTCGCCGAGGACAGGGGGCGTCGGGGGAACTGAAGCTTTCTTT.

The chain combines TRBV7-6 with TRBJ2-1; 8 positions match TRBD2. Germline trimming cut 5 bases from V and 5 bases from J; bases unmatched to any gene: 26. Germline-derived CDR1 and CDR2 are SGHVS and FNYEAQ. The CDR3 has 21 residues. Written as DNA, the CDR3 is TGTGCCAGCAGCCCCCGCCAGGGGTGGAGCGGGAGCTATTCTCGACACAATGAGCAGTTCTTC. Protein: CASSPRQGWSGSYSRHNEQFF.

There are many counts of this clonotype. The CDR3 loop is CSAPLGGGRGETQYF. The CDR3 coding sequence is TGCAGTGCTCCACTGGGCGGGGGACGAGGAGAGACCCAGTACTTC. The chain has TRBV20-1 and TRBJ2-5; 7 nucleotides line up with TRBD2. Trimming took 5 bases from V and 4 from J; bases not matched to a gene: 13. Germline V lookup: CDR1 DFQATT, CDR2 SNEGSKA (reference sequence). CDR3 length equals 15 residues.

The chain employs TRBV9 and TRBJ2-1; D perhaps matches TRBD1 (5 bases). V shed 4 bases and J shed 0 bases, with 8 bases lying between them. The CDR3 contains 14 residues. Germline lookup yields CDR1 SGDLS and CDR2 YYNGEE. DNA of the CDR3: TGTGCCAGCAGCCCAGGGTTCTCCTACAATGAGCAGTTCTTC. Translated, it gives CASSPGFSYNEQFF.

This clonotype was counted only a few times. The chain carries TRBV9 and TRBJ2-2; no clear D gene. The germline CDR1 and CDR2 sequences are SGDLS and YYNGEE. V lost 4 bases and J lost 8, with 12 bases in between. The CDR3 runs to 13 residues. As DNA, the CDR3 is TGTGCCAGCAGCCCCCATCTCAAAGGGGAGCTGTTTTTT. Protein sequence: CASSPHLKGELFF.

This chain uses TRBV7-2 with TRBJ2-2; D call uncertain. The CDR3 loop spans 13 amino acids. V lost 5 bases to trimming and J lost 5 bases, with 9 bases between them. Germline V gene sequence: CDR1 SGHTA, CDR2 FQGNSA. As DNA, the CDR3 is TGTGCCAGCAGCCTCGATGGGACCGGGGAGCTGTTTTTT. Protein: CASSLDGTGELFF.

In this sample, this clonotype turned up once. This sequence joins TRBV9 and TRBJ2-1; 14 bases match TRBD2. This CDR3 has 19 amino acids. Germline CDR1 and CDR2: SGDLS and YYNGEE. Germline trimming cut 2 bases from V and 0 bases from J; bases unmatched to any gene: 7. CDR3 residues: CASSVGLAGGPSSYNEQFF. CDR3 coding DNA: TGTGCCAGCAGCGTCGGACTAGCGGGGGGCCCCAGCTCCTACAATGAGCAGTTCTTC.

This chain uses TRBV5-1 with TRBJ1-2; possible D gene TRBD1, 5 bases. Germline V gene sequence: CDR1 SGHRS, CDR2 YFSETQ. V lost 4 bases to trimming and J lost 2 bases, with 9 bases between them. The CDR3 is 13 amino acids. In DNA, the CDR3 is TGCGCCAGCAGCGTATCAGGGAACTATGGCTACACCTTC. Residues: CASSVSGNYGYTF.

This sequence joins TRBV15 and TRBJ1-2; D unclear. The germline V gene encodes CDR1 LNHNV and CDR2 YYDKDF (reference sequence). The CDR3 is 15 residues long. V was shortened by 5 bases and J by 0 bases, with 13 bases between the two germline ends. DNA of the CDR3: TGTGCCACCAGCCGAGGCGAGAGAACTAACTATGGCTACACCTTC. Translating it yields CATSRGERTNYGYTF.

This clonotype was counted ten times or more. The gene calls are TRBV6-1 and TRBJ1-5, with a tentative D call TRBD1 (6 bases). CDR1 and CDR2 (germline): MNHNS, SASEGT. V shed 5 bases and J shed 5 bases, with 13 bases lying between them. The CDR3 consists of 14 residues. CDR3 in amino acids: CASSRQGPYQPQHF. Written as DNA, the CDR3 is TGTGCCAGCAGTCGCCAGGGGCCATATCAGCCCCAGCATTTT.

This clonotype occurred many times. V and J are TRBV3-2 and TRBJ2-7; whether TRBD2, the table's D call, matches the DNA was not checked. TRBV3-2 is flagged as a pseudogene. The CDR3 extends over 19 amino acids. CDR3 DNA: TGTGCCAGCAGCCAAGATTCCTTGACTAGCGGGAGGCTCCGGTACGAGCAGTACTTC. This sequence encodes CASSQDSLTSGRLRYEQYF.

This clonotype was counted only a few times. This chain links TRBV7-8 with TRBJ1-2; the D gene is possibly TRBD1 (6 bases). Looked up from germline, CDR1 is SGHVS and CDR2 is FQNEAQ. Between the trimmed V and J ends, which lost 5 bases and 8 bases, there was a span of 18 bases. The CDR3 loop spans 14 amino acids. CDR3 in amino acids: CASSLQEGVRGYTF. CDR3 coding DNA: TGTGCCAGCAGCCTACAAGAGGGGGTCCGCGGCTACACCTTC.

J is TRBJ1-2 and V is TRBV3-1; D is uncertain. The CDR3 has 16 residues. The ends were cut back, 4 bases at V and 5 bases at J, with 20 bases in the middle. Germline V CDR1 and CDR2: LGHDT, YNNKEL (reference sequence). CDR3 region: CASSPVEGPFFYGYTF. The DNA for the CDR3 is TGTGCCAGCAGCCCCGTCGAGGGCCCATTCTTTTATGGCTACACCTTC.

The rearrangement joins TRBV29-1 to TRBJ2-3; D may match TRBD1 or TRBD2 (5 bases each). The ends were cut back, 5 bases at V and 7 bases at J, with 22 bases in the middle. The CDR3 covers 15 residues. Germline V CDR1 and CDR2: SQVTM, ANQGSEA. CDR3 region: CSVSSGTDTGYTQYF. The CDR3 nucleotides are TGCAGCGTTTCTTCCGGGACCGACACTGGATATACGCAGTATTTT.